This TCR beta chain was recorded in a study of T cells in Graves' hyperthyroidism and ophthalmopathy. General observations from the study: Blood held most thyroid clonotypes expanded above 0.001 frequency. Stable hyperthyroidism and ophthalmopathy were separated using 13 V-J signatures.

This clonotype was counted many times. No antigen is known for it. It was RNA transcripts that yielded the amplified TCR beta CDR3 regions. The HTBI set primed first-round TCR CDR3 RT-PCR. TCRdb used MiXCR to reprocess the multiplex PCR reads, holding one entry per CDR3 protein. The data show hundreds of thousands of distinct CDR3 sequences, roughly 15% seen once. There are 14 residues in the CDR3. Germline CDR1 reads SGHDN; CDR2 reads FVKESK. Trimming pared 3 bases from V and 4 bases from J, leaving 12 bases between. Active moderate-to-severe ophthalmopathy, Clinical Activity Score at least 3, NOSPECS at least 4, under 3 months' duration. The authors obtained PBMCs from over 8 ml of fresh peripheral blood.

The origin of this receptor is a woman between 45 and 60 years old with Graves' ophthalmopathy. The sample consisted of blood. This chain links TRBV14 with TRBJ2-5, with D possibly being TRBD1 (6 bases). CDR3 sequence: CASSQLQGRETQYF. In nucleotides, the CDR3 is TGTGCCAGCAGCCAGTTGCAGGGGCGAGAGACCCAGTACTTC.